The clone carrying this T cell receptor beta chain was observed once. The target antigen is unknown. Together with a sample-barcoded 5' primer, a J-beta primer mix was included in a second PCR lasting roughly 6 to 12 cycles. Via MiXCR, TCRdb re-called the 5' RACE reads, giving one row per CDR3 protein. The sample carries roughly 1.9 million distinct CDR3 sequences, about two fifths recorded once. These data belong to a study of blood T cells in healthy people across ages. Study conclusions and caveats: The donors' CMV status was not determined, possibly confounding changes in expanded clonotypes.

The clonotype originates from a human donor in good health. Material: blood.

The CDR3 DNA reads TGTGCCAGCAGCCAAGATCTCTTACGCACAGTTGAAGCTTTCTTT. This sequence encodes CASSQDLLRTVEAFF. The rearrangement joins TRBV3-1 to TRBJ1-1, with unresolved D. V lost 0 bases to trimming and J lost 7 bases, with 15 bases between them. The CDR3 is made up of 15 amino acids. From germline, CDR1 is LGHDT and CDR2 YNNKEL (reference sequence).